This TCR beta chain came from a study of blood T cells in healthy people across ages. This CDR3 is built from 13 residues. Germline V gene data show CDR1 as SGHTA and CDR2 as FQGNSA. For this clonotype: Its antigen remains unknown.

Overall study findings and caveats: The study found TCR beta diversity correlated strongly with naive T cell percentage.

Then a second PCR, running roughly 7 to 11 cycles, was carried out with a sample-barcoded 5' primer and a J-beta primer mix. Each cDNA molecule, via a template-switch adaptor with 12 random nucleotides, was tagged. TCRdb used MiXCR to reprocess the 5' RACE reads, holding one entry per CDR3 protein. The sample has approximately 290,000 distinct CDR3 sequences, 27% seen once. Every donor contributed roughly 10 milliliters of peripheral blood by blood draw. Samples had at least 6.5 million PBMCs isolated from them. The V gene is TRBV7-2, the J gene TRBJ2-5; D is perhaps TRBD1 (5 bases). The J call is doubtful: the DNA matches TRBJ2-7 better. The sample comprised blood. The TCR comes from a woman between 70 and 85 years old in good health. The CDR3 DNA sequence: TGTGCCAGCAGCTCCATACAGGCTTACGAGCAGTACTTC. Translated, it gives CASSSIQAYEQYF.